These 26 T cell receptor beta chains came from one sample sequenced in a study of T cell responses to AZD1222 COVID-19 vaccine. Produced via immunoSEQ multiplex PCR; TCRdb's table is partial and in-frame only. Of under 150,000 clones listed, 92% are singletons. Sequencing was performed on peripheral blood, taken 28 days after the second AZD1222 dose. These receptors originate from an adult who received the AZD1222 COVID-19 vaccine.

The chain carries TRBV10-3 and TRBJ2-1; D is unresolved. Germline values: CDR1 ENHRY, CDR2 SYGVKD. With 0 bases removed from V and 7 bases from J, the gap between germline ends came to 7 bases. CDR3 length equals 13 residues. Here the CDR3 DNA reads TGTGCCATCAGTGAGTCAACCCCGAATGAGCAGTTCTTC. Translation gives CAISESTPNEQFF.

V gene TRBV29-1 combines with J gene TRBJ1-2; 7 positions agree with TRBD1. After removal of 0 bases from V and 6 bases from J, the junction contained 7 bases not matched to a gene. Germline values: CDR1 SQVTM, CDR2 ANQGSEA. This CDR3 comprises 14 residues. The CDR3 region is CSVEDRKGANGYTF. CDR3 in DNA: TGCAGCGTTGAAGATAGGAAGGGGGCGAATGGCTACACCTTC.

This chain joins TRBV7-8 and TRBJ1-1, with TRBD1 as a possible D gene (5 bases). Germline CDR1 is SGHVS and CDR2 is FQNEAQ. Trimming removed 6 bases from V and 11 bases from J, with 25 bases in between. The CDR3 runs to 15 residues. CDR3 nucleotides: TGTGCCAGCAGTCGTAATATTGGGGTGGGGGTCGTTGCTTTCTTT. This sequence encodes CASSRNIGVGVVAFF.

This sequence joins TRBV5-1 and TRBJ1-1, with unresolved D. Germline CDR1 is SGHRS and CDR2 is YFSETQ. Trimming stripped 0 bases from V and 11 bases from J, with 17 bases between. This CDR3 has 14 residues. The CDR3 region has the DNA TGCGCCAGCAGCTTGGAGGCCAGCGGCTTGGTGGCTTTCTTT. Its protein is CASSLEASGLVAFF. Filled out from reference TRBV5-1 and TRBJ1-1, the complete variable domain reads KAGVTQTPRYLIKTRGQQVTLSCSPISGHRSVSWYQQTPGQGLQFLFEYFSETQRNKGNFPGRFSGRQFSNSRSEMNVSTLELGDSALYLCASSLEASGLVAFFGQGTRLTVV.

The V gene is TRBV30, the J gene TRBJ2-7; 8 bases are a match to TRBD2. CDR1 and CDR2 (germline): GTSNPN, SVGIG (reference sequence). The CDR3 is 15 residues long. V was clipped by 0 bases and J by 6 bases; unmatched bases: 10. The chain's CDR3 is CAWSVAGVVVGEQYF. The CDR3 DNA reads as TGTGCCTGGAGTGTAGCGGGAGTCGTAGTAGGCGAGCAGTACTTC.

V and J are TRBV6-5 and TRBJ1-5; D gene uncertain. Germline CDR1 is MNHEY and CDR2 is SVGAGI. The CDR3 totals 13 residues. Trimming cost V 7 bases and J 4 bases, with 11 bases left between them. CDR3 bases: TGTGCCAGCAAATCGGGAGCAAATCAGCCCCAGCATTTT. It codes for CASKSGANQPQHF.

The chain has TRBV19 and TRBJ1-2, with D possibly TRBD1 on 5 matching bases. The germline V gene has CDR1 LNHDA and CDR2 SQIVND (reference sequence). The CDR3 is 15 residues long. Trimming left V 1 base short and J 4 bases short, with 13 bases between. DNA of the CDR3: TGTGCCAGTAGTATAGCTAGGGGAATCATCTATGGCTACACCTTC. This codes for CASSIARGIIYGYTF. Together with reference TRBV19 and TRBJ1-2, the CDR3 gives the full variable domain: DGGITQSPKYLFRKEGQNVTLSCEQNLNHDAMYWYRQDPGQGLRLIYYSQIVNDFQKGDIAEGYSVSREKKESFPLTVTSAQKNPTAFYLCASSIARGIIYGYTFGSGTRLTVV.

The rearrangement links TRBV5-1 to TRBJ1-4; no clear D gene. V shed 2 bases and J shed 6 bases, with 11 bases lying between them. CDR1 is SGHRS and CDR2 is YFSETQ in the germline V gene. CDR3 length: 14 amino acids. DNA for the CDR3: TGCGCCAGCAGCTTCGGGGAGAGGCATGAAAAACTGTTTTTT. It is translated as CASSFGERHEKLFF.

The chain links TRBV28 to TRBJ1-4, with a possible D match to TRBD1 (5 bases). Between the trimmed V and J ends, which lost 3 bases and 3 bases, there was a span of 14 bases. Germline V gene lookup returns CDR1 MDHEN and CDR2 SYDVKM. The CDR3 sequence is 16 residues long. The CDR3 coding sequence is TGTGCCAGCAGTTTTAACCGGGGGTGGGCTAATGAAAAACTGTTTTTT. Its protein is CASSFNRGWANEKLFF.

In nucleotides, the CDR3 is TGTGCCAGCTCACCACGGCCTAGCGGGGTTCAAGAGACCCAGTACTTC. Amino acid sequence: CASSPRPSGVQETQYF. The V call is TRBV18, the J call TRBJ2-5; 9 positions match TRBD2. The V and J ends lost 1 base and 2 bases, in that order; junction bases with no gene match: 5. The CDR3 is made up of 16 amino acids. Per germline, CDR1 KGHSH and CDR2 LQKENI.

The V gene is TRBV6-5, the J gene TRBJ1-5; 7 nucleotides align to TRBD1. Germline V CDR1 and CDR2: MNHEY, SVGAGI. The junction had 7 bases not matched to a gene; V was cut back by 5 bases and J by 3 bases. The CDR3 consists of 15 residues. The CDR3 loop is CASSPDRVHNQPQHF. The CDR3 bases are TGTGCCAGCAGTCCCGACAGGGTGCACAATCAGCCCCAGCATTTT.

The chain carries TRBV7-9 and TRBJ1-4; no firm D call. V dropped 5 bases and J dropped 5 bases, with 12 bases sitting between them. CDR1 is SEHNR and CDR2 is FQNEAQ in the germline V gene (reference sequence). The length of the CDR3 is 14 residues. In nucleotides, the CDR3 is TGTGCCAGCAGCCTCAGTAAGGGCAATGAAAAACTGTTTTTT. Translating gives CASSLSKGNEKLFF.

This clone has a handful of counts. The rearrangement links TRBV5-6 to TRBJ1-5; 9 bases map to TRBD1. CDR3 length: 16 residues. Germline V lookup: CDR1 SGHDT, CDR2 YYEEEE. The V segment lost 3 bases and the J segment 5 bases; nucleotides outside the gene matches: 9. CDR3 region: CASSYRGQGRHQPQHF. Written as DNA, the CDR3 is TGTGCCAGCAGCTACCGTGGACAGGGGCGGCATCAGCCCCAGCATTTT.

V usage is TRBV7-8 and J usage is TRBJ1-4; D is possibly TRBD1 (5 bases). The V end lost 6 bases, the J end lost 0 bases, and 20 bases lay between the germline ends. The CDR3 is 18 amino acids. Germline V gene sequence: CDR1 SGHVS, CDR2 FQNEAQ. CDR3 sequence: CASRPGGFLKATNEKLFF. CDR3 coding DNA: TGTGCCAGCAGACCTGGGGGTTTTTTGAAAGCAACTAATGAAAAACTGTTTTTT.

The rearrangement uses TRBV27 and TRBJ2-7, with 10 bases matching TRBD2. This CDR3 spans 14 amino acids. Germline V gives CDR1 MNHEY, CDR2 SMNVEV (reference sequence). J was trimmed by 0 bases and V by 6 bases; bases with no gene match: 2. The CDR3 loop is CASRPSGGSYEQYV. The CDR3 nucleotides read TGTGCCAGCAGACCTAGCGGGGGCTCCTACGAGCAGTACGTC.

The chain has TRBV4-3 and TRBJ1-4, with D hard to call. Trimming left V 0 bases short and J 2 bases short, with 4 bases between. The germline gives CDR1 LGHNA, CDR2 YSLEER. The CDR3 is 14 residues long. The DNA of the CDR3 is TGCGCCAGCAGCCAAGATGGGACTAATGAAAAACTGTTTTTT. Its protein is CASSQDGTNEKLFF.

V is TRBV5-6 and J is TRBJ1-1, with TRBD1 matching over 12 bases. This CDR3 has 17 amino acids. The trim removed 4 bases at V and 3 bases at J, leaving 10 bases unmatched. Germline V gene lookup returns CDR1 SGHDT and CDR2 YYEEEE. In DNA form, the CDR3 reads TGTGCCAGCAGCCAACACACGGGACAGGGGGCGGACACTGAAGCTTTCTTT. This codes for CASSQHTGQGADTEAFF.

V and J are TRBV24-1 and TRBJ2-7, with D possibly TRBD1 on 5 matching bases. V lost 6 bases to trimming and J lost 5 bases, with 13 bases between them. This CDR3 is 13 amino acids long. The germline V gene has CDR1 KGHDR and CDR2 SFDVKD. The CDR3 loop is CATSRFRAHEQYV. CDR3 DNA: TGTGCCACCAGTCGCTTCAGGGCCCACGAGCAGTACGTC.

V gene TRBV7-9 combines with J gene TRBJ2-1; 10 bases are a match to TRBD2. The J segment lost 7 bases and the V segment lost 6 bases, leaving 3 bases of the junction unmatched. Germline V gene lookup returns CDR1 SEHNR and CDR2 FQNEAQ (reference sequence). CDR3 length: 13 amino acids. CDR3 nucleotide sequence: TGTGCCAGCAGAGAGACTAGCGGGAATGAGCAGTTCTTC. As protein: CASRETSGNEQFF.

The chain couples TRBV10-3 to TRBJ1-5; D is undetermined. V gave up 0 bases and J gave up 8 bases, with 14 bases separating them. Germline V gene data show CDR1 as ENHRY and CDR2 as SYGVKD. CDR3 size: 15 residues. The CDR3 loop is CAISESLGSREPQHF. As DNA, the CDR3 is TGTGCCATCAGTGAGTCTTTAGGATCGCGGGAGCCCCAGCATTTT.

The rearrangement uses TRBV7-9 and TRBJ2-1; 8 bases are a match to TRBD2. CDR1 and CDR2 (germline): SEHNR, FQNEAQ (reference sequence). This CDR3 has 13 amino acids. The chain's CDR3 is CVGDSGKYNEQFF. CDR3 bases: TGTGTCGGAGATAGCGGGAAATACAATGAGCAGTTCTTC.

V usage is TRBV29-1 and J usage is TRBJ1-4; 8 nucleotides agree with TRBD1. There are 13 residues in the CDR3. The germline V gene encodes CDR1 SQVTM and CDR2 ANQGSEA. CDR3 nucleotides: TGCAGGGCAACGGGACAGGTTAATGAAAAACTGTTTTTT. Protein: CRATGQVNEKLFF.

The sample holds a few counts of this clone. J is TRBJ2-2 and V is TRBV24-1; TRBD2 aligns across 8 bases. The CDR3 consists of 16 residues. CDR1 is KGHDR, CDR2 SFDVKD, per germline. V dropped 3 bases and J dropped 3; count of bases not matched to a gene: 5. The CDR3 DNA is TGTGCCACCAGTGATCGGGAGGGGGGTCACACCGGGGAGCTGTTTTTT. This gives the protein CATSDREGGHTGELFF.

The V and J genes are TRBV12-5 and TRBJ1-4, with a possible D match to TRBD1 (6 bases). With 2 bases removed from V and 0 bases from J, the gap between germline ends came to 19 bases. CDR3 size: 19 residues. CDR1 and CDR2 from the germline V gene are LGHNT and FRNRAP. The CDR3 nucleotides are TGTGCTAGTGGTTTGCCGTCGGACAGCCCCTATGCAACTAATGAAAAACTGTTTTTT. Its protein is CASGLPSDSPYATNEKLFF.

V and J are TRBV29-1 and TRBJ1-3; 8 nucleotides match TRBD1. CDR1 is SQVTM, CDR2 ANQGSEA, per germline. V shed 7 bases, J shed 3 bases, and the junction held 5 bases outside the gene matches. The CDR3 covers 13 residues. CDR3 residues: CSATDRVGNTIYF. For the CDR3, the DNA is TGCAGCGCCACGGACAGGGTTGGAAACACCATATATTTT.

This sequence joins TRBV18 and TRBJ1-4; D possibly corresponds to TRBD1 (5 bases). Germline V gene lookup returns CDR1 KGHSH and CDR2 LQKENI. The V end was cut by 2 bases, the J end by 8 bases, with 15 bases between. There are 15 residues in the CDR3. The CDR3 nucleotides read TGTGCCAGCTCACCATTGGAGACAGCGGGGGAAAAACTGTTTTTT. This codes for CASSPLETAGEKLFF.